This TCR beta chain was observed in a study of OX40 agonist ivuxolimab in advanced cancers. Study overall: Patients received the agonistic anti-OX40 (CD134) antibody ivuxolimab. Two patients with cutaneous melanoma and one with hepatocellular carcinoma, three in total, showed partial responses.

V lost 0 bases, J lost 6 bases, and 2 bases stayed unmatched. Germline V gives CDR1 SGHAT, CDR2 FQNNGV. CDR3 length: 13 residues. About this clone itself: Its antigen is unknown.

Assay used: immunoSEQ multiplex PCR; TCRdb lists only in-frame clones, some missing. The table has about 96,000 clones, 84% seen once; the top ten hold less than 6%. Study-level results: Partial responders dosed at 0.1-3.0 mg/kg displayed clonal expansion ranking among the lowest.

V gene TRBV11-2 combines with J gene TRBJ2-7, with 7 nucleotides matching TRBD1. The TCR sequence derives from an adult with an advanced solid tumor such as melanoma, head and neck, liver or kidney cancer. Sequencing was performed on CD4+ or CD8+ T cells sorted from blood, taken in a trial of the OX40 agonist ivuxolimab. Here the CDR3 reads CASSLEAGGEQYF. The CDR3 coding sequence is TGTGCCAGCAGCTTAGAGGCAGGGGGCGAGCAGTACTTC.